The 2 T cell receptor beta chains in this list originate from one sample, sequenced in a study of control samples from healthy donors and cancer patients (dated by TCRdb to 2020 to 2022). The library was built by means of the immunoSEQ multiplex PCR assay. TCRdb mirrors the immuneACCESS table, restricted to in-frame sequences. Some clones are absent from its copies; in checked studies, under half trace to an unresolved V gene, and the reason for the others is unknown. The sample records around 100,000 clones, 90% of which are singletons. Less than 4.5% of the sample is taken by the ten largest. The source material was blood. Every receptor here comes from a young woman in good health.

This chain connects TRBV5-1 to TRBJ1-1; D remains unclear. Trimming removed 0 bases from V and 1 base from J, with 7 bases in between. In germline, CDR1 is SGHRS, CDR2 YFSETQ. The CDR3 spans 14 residues. The CDR3, as DNA: TGCGCCAGCAGCTTGGCCCAGCAGAACACTGAAGCTTTCTTT. Its protein is CASSLAQQNTEAFF.

V is TRBV7-9 and J is TRBJ1-2; a possible D gene is TRBD1 (5 bases). Per germline, CDR1 SEHNR and CDR2 FQNEAQ (reference sequence). The CDR3 is made up of 16 amino acids. V lost 0 bases, J lost 1 base, and 12 bases lay in between. The CDR3 DNA is TGTGCCAGCAGCTTAGCCAGGGACGGTCATAACTATGGCTACACCTTC. Protein: CASSLARDGHNYGYTF.